This TCR beta chain was sequenced during a study of cytomegalovirus exposure and HLA in healthy donors. The study, taken as a whole, reports: In a later analysis, the majority of CMV-associated beta chains seemingly showed HLA restriction. Reports showed the classifier diagnosing cytomegalovirus status with high specificity and sensitivity.

A multiplex PCR was run with 60 Vbeta primers and 13 Jbeta primers. The data were produced by immunoSEQ multiplex PCR, yet TCRdb's version contains in-frame clones alone and is incomplete. The sample carries 100,000 to 150,000 clones, 80% to 85% recorded once. As for this clone: The target antigen is unknown.

CDR1 and CDR2 from the germline V gene are SGHTA and FQGNSA. After removal of 5 bases from V and 7 bases from J, the junction contained 11 bases not matched to a gene. The CDR3 has 14 amino acids. Sequenced sample: PBMCs. The receptor's source is a boy aged 5-17 years in good health and CMV-seronegative. This chain joins TRBV7-2 and TRBJ2-7; 7 nucleotides align to TRBD2. DNA for the CDR3: TGTGCCAGCAGCGGAAGGGAGGGCCCGGGGGAGCAGTACTTC. The encoded protein is CASSGREGPGEQYF.